The table lists the clone carrying this T cell receptor beta chain with a count of one. V dropped 3 bases and J dropped 5; count of bases not matched to a gene: 7. CDR3 length: 15 residues. In germline, CDR1 is SEHNR, CDR2 FQNEAQ (reference sequence). The entry originates in a study of blood T cell repertoires in COVID-19. Across the whole study: Spain, Italy and the United States supplied samples that represented acute and convalescent COVID-19. PBMCs, B-cell-depleted T cells, or T cells provided the cDNA or gDNA that made up the material.

Clones were sequenced by immunoSEQ multiplex PCR, and TCRdb holds only the in-frame ones, with some missing. The repertoire includes approximately 250,000 clones, less than 90% of them detected once, and nearly 2% sits in the top ten. Source material: peripheral blood. The receptor was isolated from a man aged 25-40 years with active or convalescent COVID-19. The rearrangement links TRBV7-9 to TRBJ2-1, with TRBD1 identical over 7 bases. The CDR3 loop is CASSLWQGVNNEQFF. CDR3 bases: TGTGCCAGCAGCTTGTGGCAGGGGGTTAACAATGAGCAGTTCTTC.